The next 27 T cell receptor beta chains were all read from a single sample in a study of cytomegalovirus exposure and HLA in healthy donors. The PCR employed 60 Vbeta primers together with 13 Jbeta primers. Measured with immunoSEQ multiplex PCR; TCRdb has only the in-frame clones, and not every one. Among about 120,000 clones listed, 65% to 80% were seen once. The sequencing input was PBMCs. These receptors were taken from a young man in good health and CMV-seropositive.

Here the CDR3 DNA reads TGTGCCAGCAGTCCAACCCCCTCTCCGGGACAGGGGAGACGAAATGAGCAGTTCTTC. Amino acids: CASSPTPSPGQGRRNEQFF. This chain joins TRBV27 and TRBJ2-1; 10 bases fit TRBD1. Trimming removed 5 bases from V and 7 bases from J; junction bases left unmatched: 20. This CDR3 has 19 amino acids. Germline CDR1 and CDR2: MNHEY and SMNVEV (reference sequence).

The V and J genes are TRBV6-6 and TRBJ2-5, with D possibly being TRBD2 (6 bases). The germline V gene encodes CDR1 MNHNY and CDR2 SVGAGI (reference sequence). The CDR3 extends over 13 amino acids. V dropped 7 bases and J dropped 1 base, with 10 bases sitting between them. The CDR3 sequence is CASTSGVQETQYF. For the CDR3, the DNA is TGTGCCAGCACCTCGGGGGTCCAAGAGACCCAGTACTTC.

The chain links TRBV19 to TRBJ2-7; the D is unclear. Germline V lookup: CDR1 LNHDA, CDR2 SQIVND (reference sequence). The CDR3 totals 13 residues. V shed 10 bases and J shed 6 bases, with 19 bases lying between them. For the CDR3, the DNA is TGTGCCACCACGAGGAGTTCGGATGGCGAGCAGTACTTC. Translating gives CATTRSSDGEQYF.

The chain uses TRBV19 and TRBJ1-1, with TRBD1 matching 9 bases. Per the germline V gene, CDR1 is LNHDA and CDR2 is SQIVND (reference sequence). V trimming: 6 bases; J trimming: 3 bases; junction bases outside the gene matches: 8. The CDR3 is 15 residues long. CDR3 nucleotide sequence: TGTGCCAGTAGGGGACAGGGCGGAGGGGACACTGAAGCTTTCTTT. Translated, it gives CASRGQGGGDTEAFF.

The chain is built from TRBV25-1 and TRBJ2-1, with 12 bases identical to TRBD1. Germline V CDR1 and CDR2: MGHDK, SYGVNS. With 7 bases clipped from V and 7 bases from J, the junction kept 8 bases outside the gene matches. There are 15 residues in the CDR3. The DNA of the CDR3 is TGTGCCAGCACCGGGGGACAGGGGGCGCGAAATGAGCAGTTCTTC. This codes for CASTGGQGARNEQFF.

This chain uses TRBV9 with TRBJ2-5; D gene unclear. The J call could be wrong; TRBJ2-7 is a better fit for the DNA end. Germline lookup yields CDR1 SGDLS and CDR2 YYNGEE. The CDR3 is made up of 14 amino acids. The CDR3 region is CASSVDRVSYEQYF. Here the CDR3 DNA reads TGTGCCAGCAGCGTAGACCGGGTCTCCTACGAGCAGTACTTC.

The V gene is TRBV6-6, the J gene TRBJ1-1; 10 bases agree with TRBD1. The V and J ends lost 6 bases and 11 bases, in that order; junction bases with no gene match: 9. This CDR3 has 13 residues. The germline V gene has CDR1 MNHNY and CDR2 SVGAGI (reference sequence). CDR3 in DNA: TGTGCCAGCAGACCAACCGGGACAGGGGCGGCTTTCTTT. Translation gives CASRPTGTGAAFF.

V gene TRBV28 combines with J gene TRBJ1-5, with D possibly TRBD1 on 6 matching bases. Trimming removed 5 bases at V and 0 bases at J, with 14 bases between. CDR3 length: 16 residues. Germline V gives CDR1 MDHEN, CDR2 SYDVKM. Here the CDR3 reads CASSEPQGISNQPQHF. CDR3 bases: TGTGCCAGCAGTGAACCCCAGGGGATTAGCAATCAGCCCCAGCATTTT.

The V and J genes are TRBV5-1 and TRBJ2-5; D is undetermined. The assigned J gene may be wrong: the sequence end matches TRBJ2-7 better. The CDR3 runs 12 residues. Germline lookup yields CDR1 SGHRS and CDR2 YFSETQ. Here the CDR3 DNA reads TGCGCCAGCAGTTCCGACAATTACGAGCAGTACTTC. This sequence encodes CASSSDNYEQYF.

The rearrangement joins TRBV4-3 to TRBJ2-5; 9 nucleotides line up with TRBD2. The J call may be faulty, since TRBJ2-7 better matches the DNA end. Per the germline V gene, CDR1 is LGHNA and CDR2 is YSLEER. The CDR3 is 18 residues long. CDR3 DNA sequence: TGCGCCAGCAGCCAAGATATAGGGCTAGCGGGGACCACCTACGAGCAGTACTTC. Translated, it gives CASSQDIGLAGTTYEQYF.

This chain connects TRBV7-3 to TRBJ2-2; maybe TRBD1 (5 bases). The CDR3 loop spans 15 amino acids. CDR1 and CDR2 from the germline V gene are SGHTA and FQGTGA. Trimming stripped 2 bases from V and 1 base from J, with 8 bases between. The CDR3 sequence is CASSLGRGNTGELFF. The CDR3 DNA follows: TGTGCCAGCAGCTTAGGAAGGGGGAACACCGGGGAGCTGTTTTTT.

The chain has TRBV7-3 and TRBJ2-7; 7 nucleotides match TRBD1. V gave up 2 bases and J gave up 7 bases; unmatched junction bases: 5. This CDR3 has 13 amino acids. The V gene's germline CDR1 is SGHTA and CDR2 FQGTGA. CDR3 in amino acids: CASSLVTGDEQYF. As DNA, the CDR3 is TGTGCCAGCAGCTTAGTCACAGGGGATGAGCAGTACTTC.

This sequence joins TRBV30 and TRBJ1-3, with D unresolved. With 2 bases removed from V and 2 bases from J, the gap between germline ends came to 7 bases. The length of the CDR3 is 13 residues. Looked up from germline, CDR1 is GTSNPN and CDR2 is SVGIG (reference sequence). The CDR3, as DNA: TGTGCCTGGAGTCAGGCTCCTGGAAACACCATATATTTT. The encoded protein is CAWSQAPGNTIYF.

The V call is TRBV9, the J call TRBJ1-1, with D hard to call. This CDR3 has 13 residues. Trimming took off 0 bases at V and 6 bases at J, with 9 bases between the two ends. The germline CDR1 and CDR2 sequences are SGDLS and YYNGEE. The chain's CDR3 is CASSVGGRAEAFF. The CDR3 DNA sequence: TGTGCCAGCAGCGTAGGTGGGAGGGCTGAAGCTTTCTTT.

V and J are TRBV7-2 and TRBJ1-2; 7 positions match TRBD1. The CDR3 covers 14 residues. After removal of 8 bases from V and 5 bases from J, the junction contained 11 bases not matched to a gene. Germline CDR1 and CDR2: SGHTA and FQGNSA. CDR3 loop: CASPGTANAYGYTF. In nucleotides, the CDR3 is TGTGCCAGCCCCGGGACAGCGAACGCTTATGGCTACACCTTC.

The rearrangement links TRBV11-2 to TRBJ2-7; the D gene is possibly TRBD2 (6 bases). Trimming removed 5 bases at V and 2 bases at J, with 13 bases between. This CDR3 has 14 amino acids. In germline, CDR1 is SGHAT, CDR2 FQNNGV. CDR3 nucleotide sequence: TGTGCCAGCAGCCTACGGGACTTACCCTACGAGCAGTACTTC. It encodes CASSLRDLPYEQYF.

The chain employs TRBV6-6 and TRBJ2-2; 7 nucleotides match TRBD2. The V gene's germline CDR1 is MNHNY and CDR2 SVGAGI (reference sequence). The CDR3 extends over 16 amino acids. J was trimmed by 1 base and V by 1 base; bases with no gene match: 3. CDR3 DNA sequence: TGTGCCAGCAGTTACTACGGGACTAAGAACACCGGGGAGCTGTTTTTT. It translates to CASSYYGTKNTGELFF.

The gene calls are TRBV9 and TRBJ2-1; a possible D gene is TRBD2 (6 bases). Trimming shortened V by 3 bases and J by 5 bases, and 15 bases separated the two germline ends. Germline-derived CDR1 and CDR2 are SGDLS and YYNGEE. CDR3 length equals 15 residues. CDR3 sequence reads: CASSAGLEGHNEQFF. The CDR3 coding sequence is TGTGCCAGCAGCGCGGGACTTGAAGGCCACAATGAGCAGTTCTTC.

The chain links TRBV19 to TRBJ2-7; maybe TRBD1 (6 bases). CDR3 size: 16 residues. Trimming left V 3 bases short and J 7 bases short, with 22 bases between. The germline CDR1 and CDR2 sequences are LNHDA and SQIVND (reference sequence). CDR3 residues: CASSIWVSGELLEQYF. The DNA of the CDR3 is TGTGCCAGTAGTATCTGGGTCTCAGGGGAGCTGTTGGAGCAGTACTTC.

The table lists this clone with a few counts. The chain is built from TRBV5-5 and TRBJ1-4; D call uncertain. Germline V gives CDR1 SGHKS, CDR2 YYEKEE (reference sequence). Trimming took 9 bases from V and 0 from J, leaving 12 bases between them. The CDR3 spans 14 residues. The CDR3 loop is CATAPTTTNEKLFF. CDR3 DNA sequence: TGTGCCACCGCACCGACTACAACTAATGAAAAACTGTTTTTT.

This clone was observed once. The J gene is TRBJ1-4, the V gene TRBV25-1; D unresolved. Trimming removed 1 base at V and 5 bases at J, with 11 bases between. CDR1 is MGHDK, CDR2 SYGVNS, per germline. The CDR3 is made up of 15 amino acids. For the CDR3, the DNA is TGTGCCAGCAGTGAATCCATGCTCGGGAATGAAAAACTGTTTTTT. Residues: CASSESMLGNEKLFF.

The genes are TRBV18 and TRBJ2-1, with TRBD1 matching over 7 bases. This CDR3 contains 14 residues. With 5 bases clipped from V and 3 bases from J, the junction kept 4 bases outside the gene matches. Germline assignment: CDR1 KGHSH and CDR2 LQKENI. The CDR3 coding sequence is TGTGCCAGCTCAAAGACAGGGCTCTACAATGAGCAGTTCTTC. It specifies CASSKTGLYNEQFF.

The genes are TRBV5-3 and TRBJ1-2; tentative D call: TRBD1 (5 bases). TRBV5-3 is labeled an ORF, and its function is uncertain. The V end was cut by 0 bases, the J end by 4 bases, with 13 bases between. The CDR3 has 15 residues. The CDR3 nucleotides read TGTGCCAGAAGCTTGGCGGTAGGGGTTACCTATGGCTACACCTTC. Translated, it gives CARSLAVGVTYGYTF.

J is TRBJ1-2 and V is TRBV19; 10 bases are a match to TRBD1. Trimming removed 5 bases from V and 4 bases from J; junction bases left unmatched: 7. The CDR3 consists of 15 residues. Germline loops: CDR1 LNHDA, CDR2 SQIVND (reference sequence). CDR3 coding DNA: TGTGCCAGTAGTGCGGGACAGGGGACGGCCTATGGCTACACCTTC. Translating it yields CASSAGQGTAYGYTF. The variable domain in full, completed from reference TRBV19 and TRBJ1-2, reads DGGITQSPKYLFRKEGQNVTLSCEQNLNHDAMYWYRQDPGQGLRLIYYSQIVNDFQKGDIAEGYSVSREKKESFPLTVTSAQKNPTAFYLCASSAGQGTAYGYTFGSGTRLTVV.

J is TRBJ2-7 and V is TRBV2; D gene ambiguous. V lost 2 bases to trimming and J lost 3 bases, with 8 bases between them. The CDR3 runs 13 residues. Germline values: CDR1 SNHLY, CDR2 FYNNEI. The CDR3 nucleotides read TGTGCCAGCAGTGAACCGAACAACTACGAGCAGTACTTC. It is translated as CASSEPNNYEQYF.

This chain joins TRBV28 and TRBJ2-1, with 13 bases matching TRBD2. The CDR3 runs 17 residues. Germline V gene lookup returns CDR1 MDHEN and CDR2 SYDVKM. The ends lost 9 bases at V and 0 bases at J; junction bases unmatched: 8. The CDR3 loop reads CASRGTSGDSSYNEQFF. The CDR3 DNA is TGTGCCAGTAGAGGGACTAGCGGGGACAGCTCCTACAATGAGCAGTTCTTC.

The table lists this clone with many counts. This rearrangement joins TRBV14 to TRBJ1-2; D might be TRBD1 (5 bases). CDR3 length: 13 residues. The germline V and J ends were trimmed by 4 bases and 3 bases, with 9 bases remaining between them. In germline, CDR1 is SGHDN, CDR2 FVKESK. The CDR3: CASSPRADYGYTF. The CDR3 nucleotides read TGTGCCAGCAGCCCCAGGGCCGACTATGGCTACACCTTC.